This TCR beta chain was profiled in a study of neurological immune-mediated disorders (dated by TCRdb to the late 2010s). Some background on the complete study: Among the approximately 35 multiple sclerosis patients, relapsing-remitting MS accounted for around 30 and secondary progressive MS accounted for 3. Of the 68 subjects in the cohort, some 15 were HAM/TSP patients, some 34 were multiple sclerosis patients, and about 20 were healthy controls. The 85 to 110 TCR-beta libraries included longitudinal samples, technical triplicates and paired sorted CD4+ and CD8+ T-cell subsets alongside PBMC samples. The study compared peripheral blood TCR-beta repertoires of HTLV-I-associated myelopathy (HAM/TSP) patients, multiple sclerosis patients and healthy controls using UMI-based sequencing. Here is what the overall study found, with its caveats: TCR clonal expansion was highest in HAM/TSP patients and lowest in MS patients, with MS patients falling below even healthy controls. Across subjects, expanded clones never shared an identical CDR3 amino acid sequence, which suggests that the TCR-beta repertoires in every group were private. In phylogenetic analysis, the repertoires of 18 of 34 MS patients grouped into a cluster of related CDR3 sequences, which suggests a possible signature at the repertoire level. The MS cluster showed no association with clinical or MRI features, and the authors stated that larger cohorts are needed.

Via the germline V gene (reference sequence), CDR1 is LGHDT and CDR2 YNNKEL. Trimmed from V: 3 bases; trimmed from J: 6 bases; junction bases lacking a gene match: 10. Counted from cysteine to phenylalanine, this CDR3 has 16 amino acids. Only the CDR3 part of the read is kept: 48 bases, read in frame from the first base. cDNA synthesis used template-switch 5'RACE with a primer carrying a 10-nucleotide random unique molecular identifier tagging each TCR transcript. Every sequencing run yielded over 190 million TCR-beta sequences covering 15-18 subjects. The RNeasy kit was used to extract total RNA. The KAPA Real-time Library Amplification kit was used to amplify TCR-beta VDJ regions with primers targeting the TCR constant region and the 5'RACE anchor. A first PCR added sample indexes and Illumina adaptors, and a second PCR then raised library yield. After purification with Ampure beads, the TCR product of roughly 650 bp was size-selected on a 2% E-gel SizeSelection system. Before pooling, library quality was assessed on a Bioanalyzer, concentration was determined with Qubit, and library quantification was performed with the Kapa Library Quantification kit. Paired-end 2 x 150 bp sequencing of the libraries was performed on an Illumina HiSeq 2500. To increase sequence diversity, about 25-31% phiX was spiked into each library pool. From the authors' description of their analysis: The UMI-based MiGEC pipeline processed quality-filtered reads and removed over 75% of raw TCR sequences during error correction. VDJ genes were aligned to IMGT germline references, and each clonotype was defined by a unique CDR3 amino acid sequence together with V-J genes. Clonal expansion, Shannon diversity and CDR3 relatedness (CalcPairwiseDistances, ClusterSamples) were evaluated with VDJtools, and phylogenetic trees were built with CLCbio workbench. Clones with at least 8 unique UMIs were defined as expanded, with this threshold being based on coefficient-of-variation modelling across technical triplicates. The public reads were reprocessed in TCRdb via fastp at Q25 and MiXCR, keeping in-frame beta chains. Entries are consolidated by CDR3 protein sequence, retaining the most common genes and DNA. TCRdb, not the authors, supplied the V and J calls. Across this sample there are 45,000 or so distinct CDR3 sequences, with around 2.9% seen only once. Around 15% of the sample lies in the top ten.

This clonotype was seen at least ten times. Its antigen remains undetermined. Base qualities are missing; no much larger clone stands one base away. Unsorted PBMC libraries were generated from 2 million PBMCs stored in RNAlater at -80 °C until RNA extraction. The multiple sclerosis patients were enrolled in a US clinical protocol that used magnetic resonance imaging to evaluate disease progression. PBMCs were separated from peripheral blood using Ficoll-Hypaque density gradient centrifugation and then cryopreserved in liquid nitrogen. The chain couples TRBV3-1 to TRBJ2-7; 11 central nucleotides agree with TRBD2. Sample: PBMCs. The sequence was collected from a woman aged 45 to 65 with multiple sclerosis. At the DNA level, the sequence is TGTGCCAGCAGCCACAGGGCTACTAGCGGGAGTGTCGAGCAGTACTTC. It is translated as CASSHRATSGSVEQYF.